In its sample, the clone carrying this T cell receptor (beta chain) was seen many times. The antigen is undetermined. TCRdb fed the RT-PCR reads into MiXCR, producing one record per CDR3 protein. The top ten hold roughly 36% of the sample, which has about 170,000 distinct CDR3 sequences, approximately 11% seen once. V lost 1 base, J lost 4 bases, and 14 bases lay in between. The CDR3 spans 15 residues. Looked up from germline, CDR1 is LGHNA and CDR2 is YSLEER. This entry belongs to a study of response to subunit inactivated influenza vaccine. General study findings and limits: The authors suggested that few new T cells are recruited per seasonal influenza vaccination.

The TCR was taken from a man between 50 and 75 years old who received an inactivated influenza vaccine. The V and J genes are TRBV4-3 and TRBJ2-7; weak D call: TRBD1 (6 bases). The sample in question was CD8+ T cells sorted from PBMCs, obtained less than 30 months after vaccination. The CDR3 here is CASSQGTGSGYEQYF. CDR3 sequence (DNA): TGCGCCAGCAGCCAAGGAACAGGGTCAGGGTACGAGCAGTACTTC.